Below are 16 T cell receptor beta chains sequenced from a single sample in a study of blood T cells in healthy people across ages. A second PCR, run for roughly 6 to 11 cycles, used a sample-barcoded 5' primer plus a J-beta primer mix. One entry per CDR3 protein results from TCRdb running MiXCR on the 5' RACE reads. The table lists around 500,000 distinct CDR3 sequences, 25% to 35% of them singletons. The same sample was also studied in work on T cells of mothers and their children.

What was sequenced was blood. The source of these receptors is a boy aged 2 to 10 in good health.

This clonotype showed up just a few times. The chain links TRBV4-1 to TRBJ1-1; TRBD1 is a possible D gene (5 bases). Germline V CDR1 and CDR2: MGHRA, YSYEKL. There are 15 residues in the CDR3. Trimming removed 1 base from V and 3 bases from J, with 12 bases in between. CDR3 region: CASSQAQGLDTEAFF. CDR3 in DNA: TGCGCCAGCAGCCAAGCCCAGGGTCTAGACACTGAAGCTTTCTTT.

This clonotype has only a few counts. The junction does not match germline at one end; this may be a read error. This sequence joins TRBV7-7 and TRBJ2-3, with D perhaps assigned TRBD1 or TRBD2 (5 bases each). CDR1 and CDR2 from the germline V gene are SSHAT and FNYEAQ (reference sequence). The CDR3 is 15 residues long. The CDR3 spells CASSLDGASGDTQYF. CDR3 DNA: TGTGCTAGCAGCTTGGACGGGGCGTCAGGGGATACGCAGTATTTT.

The CDR3 is CASSSRNLDRRFRGSGANVLTF. The CDR3 bases are TGTGCCAGCAGCTCAAGAAACCTGGACAGGCGTTTTAGGGGCTCTGGGGCCAACGTCCTGACTTTC. The genes are TRBV7-2 and TRBJ2-6; 7 bases agree with TRBD1. From germline, CDR1 is SGHTA and CDR2 FQGNSA. J was trimmed by 0 bases and V by 4 bases; bases with no gene match: 21. This CDR3 is 22 amino acids long.

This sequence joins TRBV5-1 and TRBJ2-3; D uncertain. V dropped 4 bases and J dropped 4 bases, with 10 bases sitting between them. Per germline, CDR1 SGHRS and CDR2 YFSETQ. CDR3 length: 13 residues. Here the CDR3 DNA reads TGCGCCAGCAGCGGATTAGCACCAGATACGCAGTATTTT. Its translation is CASSGLAPDTQYF. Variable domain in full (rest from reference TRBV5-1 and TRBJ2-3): KAGVTQTPRYLIKTRGQQVTLSCSPISGHRSVSWYQQTPGQGLQFLFEYFSETQRNKGNFPGRFSGRQFSNSRSEMNVSTLELGDSALYLCASSGLAPDTQYFGPGTRLTVL.

CDR3 protein: CASSPQTSGQETQYF. Here the CDR3 DNA reads TGTGCCAGCAGTCCCCAGACTAGCGGCCAAGAGACCCAGTACTTC. The gene calls are TRBV27 and TRBJ2-5; 9 bases align to TRBD2. Trimming took 5 bases from V and 1 from J; bases not matched to a gene: 5. This CDR3 contains 15 residues. Germline CDR1 MNHEY, CDR2 SMNVEV (reference sequence).

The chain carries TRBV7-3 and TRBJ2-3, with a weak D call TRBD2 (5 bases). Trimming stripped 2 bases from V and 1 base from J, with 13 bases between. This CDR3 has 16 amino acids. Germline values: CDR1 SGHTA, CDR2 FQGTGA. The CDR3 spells CASSLGTSGGTDTQYF. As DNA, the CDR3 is TGTGCCAGCAGCTTAGGTACCAGCGGCGGCACAGATACGCAGTATTTT.

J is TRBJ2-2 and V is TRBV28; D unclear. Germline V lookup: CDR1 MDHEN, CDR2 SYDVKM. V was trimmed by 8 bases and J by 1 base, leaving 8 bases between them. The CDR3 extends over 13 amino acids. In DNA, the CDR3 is TGTGCCAGCGAGACAATGAACACCGGGGAGCTGTTTTTT. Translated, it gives CASETMNTGELFF.

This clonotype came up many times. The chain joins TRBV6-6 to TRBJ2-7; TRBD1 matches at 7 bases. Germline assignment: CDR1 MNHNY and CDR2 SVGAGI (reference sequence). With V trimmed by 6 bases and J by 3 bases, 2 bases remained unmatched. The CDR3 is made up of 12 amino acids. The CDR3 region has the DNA TGTGCCAGCAGCACAGGGGTCTACGAGCAGTACTTC. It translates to CASSTGVYEQYF.

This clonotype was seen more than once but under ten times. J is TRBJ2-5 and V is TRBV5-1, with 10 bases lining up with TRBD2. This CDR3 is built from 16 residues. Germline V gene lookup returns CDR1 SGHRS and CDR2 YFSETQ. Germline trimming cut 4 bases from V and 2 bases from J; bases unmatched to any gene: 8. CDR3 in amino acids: CASSPDGLAVQETQYF. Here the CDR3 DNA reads TGCGCCAGCAGCCCGGACGGACTAGCGGTGCAAGAGACCCAGTACTTC.

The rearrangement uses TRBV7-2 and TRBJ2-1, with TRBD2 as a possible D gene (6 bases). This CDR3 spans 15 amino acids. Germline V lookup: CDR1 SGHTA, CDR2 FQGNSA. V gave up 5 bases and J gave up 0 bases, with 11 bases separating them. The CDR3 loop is CASSAQEGSYNEQFF. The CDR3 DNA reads TGTGCCAGCAGCGCTCAGGAGGGCTCCTACAATGAGCAGTTCTTC.

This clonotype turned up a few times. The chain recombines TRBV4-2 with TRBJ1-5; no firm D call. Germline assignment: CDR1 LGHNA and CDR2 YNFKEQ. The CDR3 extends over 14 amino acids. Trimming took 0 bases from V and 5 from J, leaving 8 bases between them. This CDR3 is CASSQEGDYQPQHF. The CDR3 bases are TGTGCCAGCAGCCAAGAAGGTGACTATCAGCCCCAGCATTTT.

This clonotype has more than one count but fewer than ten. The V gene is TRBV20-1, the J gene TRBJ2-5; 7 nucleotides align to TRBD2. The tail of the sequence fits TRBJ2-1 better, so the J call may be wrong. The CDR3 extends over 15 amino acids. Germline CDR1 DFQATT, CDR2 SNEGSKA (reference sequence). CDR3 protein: CSARDGQRGRNEQFF. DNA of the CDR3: TGCAGTGCTAGAGATGGCCAGCGGGGCCGCAATGAGCAGTTCTTC.

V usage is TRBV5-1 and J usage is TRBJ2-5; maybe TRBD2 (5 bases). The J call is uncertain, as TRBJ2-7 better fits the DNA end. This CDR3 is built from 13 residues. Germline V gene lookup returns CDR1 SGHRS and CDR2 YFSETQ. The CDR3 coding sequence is TGCGCCAGCAGCTTCGCCCGCGGGCACGAGCAGTACTTC. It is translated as CASSFARGHEQYF.

CDR3 region: CASSYCLAGVVGCTDTQYF. Written as DNA, the CDR3 is TGTGCCAGCAGTTATTGCCTAGCGGGGGTTGTGGGTTGTACAGATACGCAGTATTTT. V and J are TRBV6-5 and TRBJ2-3; TRBD2 agrees at 10 bases. V lost 3 bases and J lost 3; bases outside the gene matches: 15. CDR1 and CDR2 from the germline V gene are MNHEY and SVGAGI. The CDR3 covers 19 residues.

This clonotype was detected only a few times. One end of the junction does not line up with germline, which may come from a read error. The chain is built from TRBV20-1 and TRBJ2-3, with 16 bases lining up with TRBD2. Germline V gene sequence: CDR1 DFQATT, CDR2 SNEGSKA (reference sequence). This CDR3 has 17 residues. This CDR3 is CSARGTSGRAPADTQYF. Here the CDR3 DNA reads TGCAGTGCCAGAGGGACTAGCGGGAGGGCCCCCGCAGATACGCAGTATTTT.

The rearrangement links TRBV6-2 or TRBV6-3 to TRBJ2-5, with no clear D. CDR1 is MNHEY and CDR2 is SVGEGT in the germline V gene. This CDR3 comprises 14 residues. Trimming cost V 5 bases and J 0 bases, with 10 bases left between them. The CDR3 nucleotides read TGTGCCAGCAGTCCAAGGATTAACCAAGAGACCCAGTACTTC. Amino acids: CASSPRINQETQYF.